Presented here are 11 T cell receptor beta chains from one specimen sequenced in a study of read filtering for tumor transcriptome and immune sequencing. This library used about 360 ng RNA and molecular barcoded adaptors spanning alpha/delta and beta/gamma chains. TCRdb fed the reads into MiXCR, producing one record per CDR3 protein. In the table there are about 47,000 distinct CDR3 sequences, approximately 12% of which are singletons. Source material: a population of CD138-negative cells sorted from bone marrow. These receptors originate from a donor over 35 with multiple myeloma.

This clonotype has at least ten counts. The rearrangement joins TRBV5-1 to TRBJ2-3; 9 nucleotides align to TRBD2. The ends lost 6 bases at V and 6 bases at J; junction bases unmatched: 8. This CDR3 comprises 14 residues. Germline V gene data show CDR1 as SGHRS and CDR2 as YFSETQ. CDR3 loop: CASTELAGEDTQYF. The CDR3 bases are TGCGCCAGCACGGAGTTAGCGGGAGAGGATACGCAGTATTTT.

As to this clonotype: Only one base separates this from a far larger clonotype, so it likely reflects a read error. The chain carries TRBV7-2 and TRBJ2-7; a possible D gene is TRBD1 (7 bases). The CDR3 has 14 amino acids. Germline V lookup: CDR1 SGHTA, CDR2 FQGNSA. The CDR3 DNA reads TGTGCCAGCAGCCCGGCGGGACAGTCCTACGAGCGGTACTTC. Its translation: CASSPAGQSYERYF.

This clonotype was detected many times. V gene TRBV19 combines with J gene TRBJ1-5; maybe TRBD1 (6 bases). Germline CDR1 and CDR2: LNHDA and SQIVND (reference sequence). Trimming removed 9 bases from V and 7 bases from J, with 22 bases in between. The CDR3 is made up of 15 amino acids. This chain's CDR3 is CASLGVREGDQPQHF. The CDR3 nucleotides read TGTGCCAGCCTGGGGGTGCGGGAGGGGGACCAGCCCCAGCATTTT.

The chain employs TRBV12-3 or TRBV12-4 and TRBJ2-7; D gene ambiguous. This CDR3 has 13 residues. V was trimmed by 5 bases and J by 6 bases, leaving 14 bases between them. Written as DNA, the CDR3 is TGTGCCAGCAGTAGAGCCAAGGGAAGCGAGCAGTACTTC. Its translation is CASSRAKGSEQYF.

The table lists this clonotype with many counts. The rearrangement links TRBV29-1 to TRBJ2-2; D remains ambiguous. This CDR3 comprises 13 residues. Germline V gene data show CDR1 as SQVTM and CDR2 as ANQGSEA. Trimming took 2 bases from V and 1 from J, leaving 5 bases between them. The CDR3 here is CSVESENTGELFF. CDR3 coding DNA: TGCAGCGTTGAATCCGAGAACACCGGGGAGCTGTTTTTT.

This clonotype occurred many times. The chain couples TRBV7-8 to TRBJ2-1, with 9 bases aligning to TRBD1. V shed 8 bases, J shed 0 bases, and the junction held 5 bases outside the gene matches. Germline values: CDR1 SGHVS, CDR2 FQNEAQ. CDR3 length equals 15 residues. As DNA, the CDR3 is TGTGCCAGCGGGACAGGGAGGAGCTCCTACAATGAGCAGTTCTTC. As protein: CASGTGRSSYNEQFF.

Of note for this clonotype: A much more abundant neighbour one base away suggests this may be a read error. CDR3 sequence reads: CASSQGPGEREQYF. The CDR3 DNA follows: TGTGCCAGCAGCCAAGGGCCGGGAGAGCGAGAGCAGTACTTC. This chain links TRBV3-1 with TRBJ2-7, with a possible D match to TRBD2 (6 bases). CDR1 and CDR2 (germline): LGHDT, YNNKEL (reference sequence). V lost 1 base and J 7 bases, leaving 14 bases between the germline ends. The CDR3 sequence is 14 residues long.

Notes on this clonotype: A much bigger clone sits one base away, suggesting this may be a read error. The chain carries TRBV30 and TRBJ1-2, with unresolved D. This CDR3 has 12 residues. Per the germline V gene, CDR1 is GTSNPN and CDR2 is SVGIG (reference sequence). The V end was cut by 4 bases, the J end by 8 bases, with 14 bases between. The CDR3 reads CAWTPGRRGYTF. The CDR3 DNA reads TGTGCCTGGACGCCGGGCCGCCGGGGCTACACCTTC.

The table lists this clonotype with many counts. The chain joins TRBV6-2 or TRBV6-3 to TRBJ2-2; D is ambiguous. V gave up 6 bases and J gave up 0 bases, with 8 bases separating them. This CDR3 spans 14 amino acids. Germline CDR1 is MNHEY and CDR2 is SVGEGT. CDR3 amino acids: CASSSSSNTGELFF. The CDR3 DNA reads as TGTGCCAGCAGCTCCAGCTCGAACACCGGGGAGCTGTTTTTT.

At least ten counts were recorded for this clonotype. J is TRBJ2-1 and V is TRBV7-2; D might be TRBD1 or TRBD2, each matching 5 bases. Germline loops: CDR1 SGHTA, CDR2 FQGNSA. The CDR3 is 15 amino acids. V was clipped by 0 bases and J by 7 bases, with 13 bases between them. The CDR3 coding sequence is TGTGCCAGCAGCTTAGCGATAGGGGAGAGGAATGAGCAGTTCTTC. Residues: CASSLAIGERNEQFF.

This clonotype was counted at least ten times. The V call is TRBV27, the J call TRBJ1-1; possibly TRBD1 for D (5 bases). Looked up from germline, CDR1 is MNHEY and CDR2 is SMNVEV (reference sequence). V lost 2 bases, J lost 11 bases, and 21 bases lay in between. The length of the CDR3 is 15 residues. The DNA of the CDR3 is TGTGCCAGCAGTTTACGTTTAACTAGTCCAGGGCCGGCTTTCTTT. It translates to CASSLRLTSPGPAFF.